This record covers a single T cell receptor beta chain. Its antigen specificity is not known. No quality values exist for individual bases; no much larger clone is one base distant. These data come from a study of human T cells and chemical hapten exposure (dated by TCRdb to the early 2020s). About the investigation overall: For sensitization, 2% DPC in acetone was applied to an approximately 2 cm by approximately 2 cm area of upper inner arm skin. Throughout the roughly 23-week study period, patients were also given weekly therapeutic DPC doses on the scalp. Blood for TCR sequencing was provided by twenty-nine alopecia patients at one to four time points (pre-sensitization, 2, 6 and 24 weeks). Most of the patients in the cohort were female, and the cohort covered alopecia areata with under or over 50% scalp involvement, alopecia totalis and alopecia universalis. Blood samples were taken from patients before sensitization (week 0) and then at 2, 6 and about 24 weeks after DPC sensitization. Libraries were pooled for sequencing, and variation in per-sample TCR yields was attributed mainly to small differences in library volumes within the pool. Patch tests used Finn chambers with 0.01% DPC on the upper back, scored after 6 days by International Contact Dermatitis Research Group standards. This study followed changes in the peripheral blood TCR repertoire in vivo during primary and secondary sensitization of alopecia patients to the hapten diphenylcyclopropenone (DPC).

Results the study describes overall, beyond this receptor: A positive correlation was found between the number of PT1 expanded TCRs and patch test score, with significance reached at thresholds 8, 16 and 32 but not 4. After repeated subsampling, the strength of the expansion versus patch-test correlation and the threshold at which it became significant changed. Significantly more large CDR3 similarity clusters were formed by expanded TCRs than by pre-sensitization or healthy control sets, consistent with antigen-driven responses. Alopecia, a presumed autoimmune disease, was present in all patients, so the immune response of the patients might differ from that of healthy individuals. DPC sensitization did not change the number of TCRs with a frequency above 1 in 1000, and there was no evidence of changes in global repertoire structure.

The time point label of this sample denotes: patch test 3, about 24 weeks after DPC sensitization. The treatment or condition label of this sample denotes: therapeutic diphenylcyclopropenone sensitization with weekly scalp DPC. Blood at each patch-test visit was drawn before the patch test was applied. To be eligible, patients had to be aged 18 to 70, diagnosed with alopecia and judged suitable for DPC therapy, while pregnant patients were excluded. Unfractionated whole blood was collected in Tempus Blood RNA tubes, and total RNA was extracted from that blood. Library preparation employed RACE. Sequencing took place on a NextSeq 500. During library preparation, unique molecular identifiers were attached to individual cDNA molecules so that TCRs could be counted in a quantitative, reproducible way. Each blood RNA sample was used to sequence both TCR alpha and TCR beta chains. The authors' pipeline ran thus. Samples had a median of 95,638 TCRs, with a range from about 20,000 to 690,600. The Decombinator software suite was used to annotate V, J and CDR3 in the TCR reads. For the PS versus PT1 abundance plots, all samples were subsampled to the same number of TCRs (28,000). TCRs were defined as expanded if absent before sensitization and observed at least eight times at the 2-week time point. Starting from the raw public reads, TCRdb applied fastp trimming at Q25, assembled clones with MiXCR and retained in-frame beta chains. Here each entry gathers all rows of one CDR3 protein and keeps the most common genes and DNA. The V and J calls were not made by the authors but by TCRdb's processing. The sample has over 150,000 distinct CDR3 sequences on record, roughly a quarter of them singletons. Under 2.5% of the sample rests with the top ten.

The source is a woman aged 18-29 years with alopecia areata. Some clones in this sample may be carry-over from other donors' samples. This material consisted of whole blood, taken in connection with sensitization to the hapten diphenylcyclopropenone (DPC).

The CDR3 has the sequence CASSFSQGGTYEQYF. In nucleotides, the sequence is TGTGCCAGCAGTTTTTCCCAGGGGGGAACCTACGAGCAGTACTTC. The chain is made from TRBV27 and TRBJ2-7, and perhaps TRBD1 as D gene, on 7 matching bases. Via the germline V gene (reference sequence), CDR1 is MNHEY and CDR2 SMNVEV. The junction shows trimming of 3 bases on V and 2 bases on J, plus 14 bases between the germline ends. The cysteine opens and the phenylalanine closes a CDR3 of 15 amino acids. The kept DNA is CDR3 alone, 45 bases in frame from the first base.